The rows below give T cell receptor beta chains drawn from one sample of a study of T cell repertoires in cytomegalovirus infection. TCRdb reprocessed the reads with MiXCR, giving one entry per CDR3 protein. Of about 530,000 distinct CDR3 sequences listed, more than 25% are singletons. Sequencing was performed on PBMCs. The receptors were gathered from a human donor in good health (CMV status not recorded). Some clones in this sample may be carry-over from other donors' samples. The CDR3 runs from the conserved cysteine through the conserved F or W.

j_gene: TRBJ2-3
v_gene: TRBV6-1
CDR3aa: CASMGPTVTDTQYF

j_gene: TRBJ2-3
v_gene: TRBV12-3/TRBV12-4
CDR3aa: CASSPTRAITDTQYF

j_gene: TRBJ2-1
v_gene: TRBV6-6
CDR3aa: CASTSSGRSGNEQFF

j_gene: TRBJ2-1
v_gene: TRBV20-1
CDR3aa: CSARDLSGIVGNEQFF

j_gene: TRBJ2-5
v_gene: TRBV20-1
CDR3aa: CSASKDGLAGLQETQYF

j_gene: TRBJ1-2
v_gene: TRBV24-1
CDR3aa: CATSDPGKGYTF

j_gene: TRBJ2-1
v_gene: TRBV27
CDR3aa: CASTSREGSSYNEQFF

j_gene: TRBJ1-6
v_gene: TRBV15
CDR3aa: CATSTSDRLNSPLHF

j_gene: TRBJ2-1
v_gene: TRBV20-1
CDR3aa: CSAGRLAGDRNEQFF

j_gene: TRBJ1-5
v_gene: TRBV2
CDR3aa: CASSWAEFNQPQHF

j_gene: TRBJ1-1
v_gene: TRBV20-1
CDR3aa: CSARGTPLGAFF

j_gene: TRBJ1-6
v_gene: TRBV12-3/TRBV12-4
CDR3aa: CASSFSGRYNSPLHF

j_gene: TRBJ2-3
v_gene: TRBV24-1
CDR3aa: CATSDKTSGRTDTQYF

j_gene: TRBJ1-1
v_gene: TRBV25-1
CDR3aa: CASSDPRTGDTEAFF

j_gene: TRBJ2-4
v_gene: TRBV28
CDR3aa: CASSWTPEGVKNIQYF

j_gene: TRBJ1-5
v_gene: TRBV7-2
CDR3aa: CASSPTGTGFNQPQHF

j_gene: TRBJ2-7
v_gene: TRBV7-6
CDR3aa: CASSLAVPGQGAFEQYF

j_gene: TRBJ2-1
v_gene: TRBV7-7
CDR3aa: CASSLGPGAAANEQFF

j_gene: TRBJ1-5
v_gene: TRBV4-1
CDR3aa: CASSQEGWQSNQPQHF

j_gene: TRBJ2-1
v_gene: TRBV20-1
CDR3aa: CSARPAASYNEQFF

j_gene: TRBJ2-6
v_gene: TRBV19
CDR3aa: CASTPDRVNSGANVLTF

j_gene: TRBJ1-1
v_gene: TRBV7-6
CDR3aa: CASSPFDRMNTEAFF

j_gene: TRBJ1-3
v_gene: TRBV7-8
CDR3aa: CASSFAGARGNTIYF

j_gene: TRBJ2-7
v_gene: TRBV10-3
CDR3aa: CAIGDSSYEQYF

j_gene: TRBJ1-1
v_gene: TRBV27
CDR3aa: CASSSPDTSSETFF

j_gene: TRBJ2-1
v_gene: TRBV14
CDR3aa: CASSQDRVGLLSYNEQFF

j_gene: TRBJ2-1
v_gene: TRBV7-2
CDR3aa: CASSSGLAGGHHEQFF

j_gene: TRBJ2-7
v_gene: TRBV7-2
CDR3aa: CASSLGDPGHEQYF

j_gene: TRBJ1-5
v_gene: TRBV28
CDR3aa: CASSPGTVGNQPQHF

j_gene: TRBJ2-3
v_gene: TRBV29-1
CDR3aa: CSVVNFPTGGVADTQYF

j_gene: TRBJ2-7
v_gene: TRBV4-3
CDR3aa: CASSQQQGTYEQYF

j_gene: TRBJ2-1
v_gene: TRBV5-5
CDR3aa: CASSLRRESYNEQFF

j_gene: TRBJ2-3
v_gene: TRBV7-9
CDR3aa: CASSLEREGDTQYF

j_gene: TRBJ2-1
v_gene: TRBV27
CDR3aa: CASSGGREQFF

j_gene: TRBJ2-5
v_gene: TRBV7-9
CDR3aa: CASSPPGQGPRTQYF

j_gene: TRBJ2-3
v_gene: TRBV7-2
CDR3aa: CASSLQPLAGGVDTQYF

j_gene: TRBJ2-3
v_gene: TRBV7-9
CDR3aa: CASSLGGLRADTQYF

j_gene: TRBJ1-5
v_gene: TRBV7-9
CDR3aa: CASSRQFQPQHF

j_gene: TRBJ2-3
v_gene: TRBV7-8
CDR3aa: CALEAYSTDTQYF

j_gene: TRBJ2-3
v_gene: TRBV28
CDR3aa: CASSFGDRPTDTQYF